This T cell receptor beta chain was sequenced in a study of CD8+ T cells in alopecia areata. V was trimmed by 11 bases and J by 8 bases, leaving 10 bases between them. The CDR3 is made up of 11 amino acids. Germline CDR1 is MGHDK and CDR2 is SYGVNS. Researchers picked out CD4+ and CD8+ T cells from PBMCs by sorting. After isolation, RNA underwent reverse transcription to generate cDNA as the sequencing template. Clones were sequenced by immunoSEQ multiplex PCR, and TCRdb holds only the in-frame ones, with some missing. Counted here are about 120,000 clones, around 61% occurring once; the ten biggest clones make up around 3%. Concerning this clone: What it recognizes is unknown.

Study-wide results and caveats: Resident alphabeta T cells of normal skin are also sequenced in scalp samples. Scalp lesions, especially in alopecia totalis/universalis, had higher clonality than normal scalp.

This chain links TRBV25-1 with TRBJ1-6; no clear D. This sequence originates from a human donor in good health. Material for sequencing was CD4+ T cells sorted from blood. CDR3 coding DNA: TGTGCCCCCGGGGAGGATTCACCCCTCCACTTT. Translation gives CAPGEDSPLHF.